The 10 T cell receptor beta chains below were found in one sample sequenced in a study of cytomegalovirus exposure and HLA in healthy donors. The PCR made use of 60 Vbeta and 13 Jbeta primers. TCRdb's table, derived via immunoSEQ multiplex PCR, lists solely in-frame clones and lacks some. Of around 94,000 clones in the sample, about 77% are singletons; the top ten hold 4.9%. What was sequenced was PBMCs. These receptors were obtained from a woman between 40 and 55 years old in good health and CMV-seronegative.

The genes are TRBV6-6 and TRBJ2-5, with D tentatively TRBD1 (5 bases). Germline V gives CDR1 MNHNY, CDR2 SVGAGI (reference sequence). This CDR3 region has 11 residues. Trimming cost V 8 bases and J 4 bases, with 8 bases left between them. CDR3 nucleotide sequence: TGTGCCAGCGGGGCAGGAGAGACCCAGTACTTC. Its translation is CASGAGETQYF.

Here the CDR3 reads CASSSQGNEQFF. The CDR3 DNA reads TGTGCCAGCAGCTCTCAGGGGAATGAGCAGTTCTTC. V and J are TRBV7-9 and TRBJ2-1; the D gene is possibly TRBD1 (6 bases). The germline V and J ends were trimmed by 4 bases and 7 bases, with 8 bases remaining between them. This CDR3 is built from 12 residues. Germline-derived CDR1 and CDR2 are SEHNR and FQNEAQ (reference sequence).

CDR3 sequence: CASTPDYSTDTQYF. The CDR3 nucleotides read TGTGCCAGCACTCCCGACTATAGCACAGATACGCAGTATTTT. This sequence joins TRBV4-2 and TRBJ2-3; D may be TRBD2 (5 bases). This CDR3 is 14 amino acids long. V gave up 7 bases and J gave up 0 bases, with 11 bases separating them. Germline V gene data show CDR1 as LGHNA and CDR2 as YNFKEQ.

V usage is TRBV5-1 and J usage is TRBJ2-5; no firm D call. This CDR3 contains 15 residues. Germline CDR1 is SGHRS and CDR2 is YFSETQ. V gave up 0 bases and J gave up 4 bases, with 13 bases separating them. The CDR3 spells CASSLVPRNTETQYF. CDR3 in DNA: TGCGCCAGCAGCTTGGTGCCGCGGAATACAGAGACCCAGTACTTC.

CDR3 residues: CASSLYLGGGETQYF. CDR3 DNA sequence: TGTGCCAGCAGCTTATATTTAGGCGGGGGTGAGACCCAGTACTTC. This chain joins TRBV11-2 and TRBJ2-5; TRBD2 matches at 7 bases. The junction had 8 bases not matched to a gene; V was cut back by 2 bases and J by 5 bases. Germline values: CDR1 SGHAT, CDR2 FQNNGV. The CDR3 is 15 residues long.

In this sample, this clone turned up once. J is TRBJ1-2 and V is TRBV27; D may be TRBD1 (5 bases). V lost 0 bases, J lost 3 bases, and 11 bases lay in between. The V gene's germline CDR1 is MNHEY and CDR2 SMNVEV (reference sequence). The CDR3 totals 15 residues. The DNA of the CDR3 is TGTGCCAGCAGTTTATCCGGGGGGGGTCACTATGGCTACACCTTC. Encoded protein: CASSLSGGGHYGYTF.

The V gene is TRBV2, the J gene TRBJ1-2, with D unclear. The CDR3 contains 13 residues. Germline V CDR1 and CDR2: SNHLY, FYNNEI. Trimming shortened V by 5 bases and J by 2 bases, and 9 bases separated the two germline ends. The CDR3 reads CASSIDTNYGYTF. The CDR3 DNA is TGTGCCAGCAGTATTGACACGAACTATGGCTACACCTTC.

The J gene is TRBJ1-1, the V gene TRBV6-5; 8 nucleotides line up with TRBD1. The CDR3 is made up of 13 amino acids. J lost 2 bases, V lost 10 bases, and 6 bases had no gene match. The germline V gene encodes CDR1 MNHEY and CDR2 SVGAGI. The CDR3 DNA sequence: TGTGCCACTAAGTCAGGGGGCAACACTGAAGCTTTCTTT. It codes for CATKSGGNTEAFF.

The chain employs TRBV2 and TRBJ1-4; a possible D gene is TRBD1 (6 bases). CDR3 length equals 16 residues. Trimming stripped 6 bases from V and 4 bases from J, with 18 bases between. The germline CDR1 and CDR2 sequences are SNHLY and FYNNEI. CDR3 coding DNA: TGTGCCAGCAGCGACCTCAACTCAGGGGATAATGAAAAACTGTTTTTT. Translated, it gives CASSDLNSGDNEKLFF.

This clone was seen only once. The chain is built from TRBV2 and TRBJ1-1; D unclear. The CDR3 is made up of 13 amino acids. Germline V CDR1 and CDR2: SNHLY, FYNNEI. Deletions cut 4 bases from V and 9 bases from J, with 15 bases between. The CDR3 loop reads CASSVFEESKAFF. CDR3 nucleotide sequence: TGTGCCAGCAGTGTTTTCGAGGAGTCCAAAGCTTTCTTT.